Listed below are T cell receptor beta chains from one sample, sequenced in a study of blood T cells in healthy people across ages. Each CDR3 protein is one row after TCRdb ran MiXCR on the 5' RACE reads. The sample yields about 1 million distinct CDR3 sequences, 45% seen once. The sequencing input was blood. The receptors were sampled from a woman aged 55 to 70 in good health. Each CDR3 is given with its conserved first and last residue. A D gene is named only where the DNA matches it firmly. Only part of the rows carry a size: once, few, many, or a class if the clone is expanded.

D	size	J	V	DNA	CDR3
TRBD2	.	TRBJ2-7	TRBV20-1	TGCAGTACTAGCGGGAGGGGCTACGAGCAGTACTTC	CSTSGRGYEQYF
.	few	TRBJ2-3	TRBV5-1	TGCGCCAGCAGCCTCCCCGGGGGAGAAACAGATACGCAGTATTTT	CASSLPGGETDTQYF
.	.	TRBJ2-7	TRBV6-5	TGTGTCAGCAGTTACTCTGAGCTTAGGCCGCTACTCTACGAGCAGTACTTC	CVSSYSELRPLLYEQYF
.	few	TRBJ2-7	TRBV5-1	TGCGCCAGCAGCTTGGGTCGAGGCAGCGAGCAGTACTTC	CASSLGRGSEQYF
.	.	TRBJ1-2	TRBV7-2	TGTGCCGGCAGCTGGGGAGGCAGGAACTATGGCTACACCTTC	CAGSWGGRNYGYTF
.	few	TRBJ2-5	TRBV27	TGTGCCAGCAGTCCTAGACCCCGACGGTCCCAAGAGACCCAGTACTTC	CASSPRPRRSQETQYF
.	many	TRBJ2-7	TRBV20-1	TGCAGTGCTCCTCCGTATGGGCACGAGCAGTACTTC	CSAPPYGHEQYF
TRBD2	.	TRBJ2-3	TRBV4-2	TGTGCCAGCAGCCCCGTAGCGGGAGGGCTCACAGATACGCAGTATTTT	CASSPVAGGLTDTQYF
TRBD2	.	TRBJ2-5	TRBV5-1	TGCGCCAGCACCCCGACAGCGGGAGGGCCGTACAATGAGCAGTACTTC	CASTPTAGGPYNEQYF
TRBD2	.	TRBJ2-3	TRBV29-1	TGCAGCGCCCCACGGACTAGTTTCACAGATACGCAGTATTTT	CSAPRTSFTDTQYF
TRBD2	.	TRBJ2-7	TRBV20-1	TGCAGTGGCGGGGGGGGGAGAAGCTCCTACGAGCAGTACTTC	CSGGGGRSSYEQYF